This T cell receptor beta chain was profiled in a study of T cell responses to AZD1222 COVID-19 vaccine. Study details: Pooling of second doses given at about 4 or about 12 weeks was done. Study results and limitations: Vaccination with two AZD1222 doses was followed by a rise in Spike-specific TCR breadth and depth. Nearly half of spike-specific TCRs reportedly target unmutated variant regions.

Details on this clone: No antigen is known for it.

TCRdb's copy holds only in-frame clones and misses some; the assay was immunoSEQ multiplex PCR. Among about 120,000 clones, 87% were seen once, and the ten largest hold more than 10%. After removal of 5 bases from V and 4 bases from J, the junction contained 6 bases not matched to a gene. CDR3 length: 16 residues. The V gene's germline CDR1 is SQVTM and CDR2 ANQGSEA. V gene TRBV29-1 combines with J gene TRBJ2-3; 16 nucleotides align to TRBD2. Sample: peripheral blood, taken on day 0 of AZD1222 vaccination. The TCR was taken from an adult in good health. The CDR3 region is CSVSGLAGGPADTQYF. In nucleotides, the CDR3 is TGCAGCGTTTCGGGACTAGCGGGAGGGCCAGCAGATACGCAGTATTTT.